This T cell receptor (beta chain) was identified in a study of CD8 T cells in ankylosing spondylitis. Molecular-barcoded quantitative 5'-RACE produced these TCR beta libraries. In TCRdb, the 5' RACE reads were re-called with MiXCR into one record per CDR3 protein. This table holds roughly 700,000 distinct CDR3 sequences, under 20% found once. Study-wide points: The study identified a TCR beta motif of seven or eight highly homologous variants that appeared characteristic of ankylosing spondylitis blood. Peripheral blood samples showed relatively rare disease-linked clones, and these clones were CD8+. Earlier reports found some motif variants in synovial fluid and blood in reactive arthritis.

This clonotype was observed a few times. Antigen specificity is unknown. The CDR3 is made up of 19 amino acids. V was shortened by 1 base and J by 4 bases, with 26 bases between the two germline ends. Germline V lookup: CDR1 SGHDT, CDR2 YYEEEE. The receptor was isolated from a male donor with ankylosing spondylitis. Sequencing was done on a sample of blood, either unsorted or a sorted T cell fraction (not recorded which). The V call is TRBV5-6, the J call TRBJ1-2; a weak D match, TRBD1 (5 bases). CDR3: CASSLFQDGAISPFYGYTF. CDR3 in DNA: TGTGCCAGCAGCTTGTTTCAAGATGGGGCTATCTCCCCGTTCTATGGCTACACCTTC.